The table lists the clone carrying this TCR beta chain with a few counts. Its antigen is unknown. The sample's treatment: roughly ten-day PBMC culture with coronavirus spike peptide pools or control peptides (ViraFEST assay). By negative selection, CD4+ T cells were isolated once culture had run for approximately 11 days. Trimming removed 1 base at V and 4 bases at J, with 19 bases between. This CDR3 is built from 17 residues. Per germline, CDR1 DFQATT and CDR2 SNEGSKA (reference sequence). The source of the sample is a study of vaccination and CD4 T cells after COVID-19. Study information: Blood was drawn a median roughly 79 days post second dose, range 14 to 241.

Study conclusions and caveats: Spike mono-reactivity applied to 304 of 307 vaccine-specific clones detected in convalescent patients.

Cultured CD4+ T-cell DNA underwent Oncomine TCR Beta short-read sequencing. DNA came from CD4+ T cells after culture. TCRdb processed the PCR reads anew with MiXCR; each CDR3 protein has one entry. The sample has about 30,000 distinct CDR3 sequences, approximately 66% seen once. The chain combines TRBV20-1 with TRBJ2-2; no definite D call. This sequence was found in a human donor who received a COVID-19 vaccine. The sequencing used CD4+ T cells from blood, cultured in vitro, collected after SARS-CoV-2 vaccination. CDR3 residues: CSARASLYQESTGELFF. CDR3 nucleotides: TGCAGTGCTAGAGCCAGCTTGTATCAGGAGAGCACCGGGGAGCTGTTTTTT.